One and the same sample provided the 17 T cell receptor beta chains below, sequenced in a study of CD8+CD57+ T cells in acquired aplastic anemia. Flow cytometry had shown expanded CD8+CD57+ cells in the patients chosen for sequencing. TCR beta VDJ and CDR3 profiles were obtained from a genomic DNA template. In TCRdb, the reads were re-called with MiXCR into one record per CDR3 protein. The table records around 430,000 distinct CDR3 sequences, around 32% of them present only once. Sequences were obtained from sorted CD4+, CD8+, or CD8+CD57+ T cells (not recorded which) from PBMCs. Receptors originate from a human donor with aplastic anemia.

This clonotype was recorded many times. V and J are TRBV5-1 and TRBJ1-5; TRBD1 aligns across 7 bases. The germline gives CDR1 SGHRS, CDR2 YFSETQ. After removal of 1 base from V and 3 bases from J, the junction contained 4 bases not matched to a gene. The length of the CDR3 is 15 residues. Written as DNA, the CDR3 is TGCGCCAGCAGCTTGATGGGACAGACCAATCAGCCCCAGCATTTT. Amino acids: CASSLMGQTNQPQHF.

This clonotype was seen repeatedly, ten times or more. The chain carries TRBV12-3 or TRBV12-4 and TRBJ1-6, with no clear D. The ends were cut back, 7 bases at V and 7 bases at J, with 14 bases in the middle. The CDR3 is made up of 14 amino acids. CDR3 sequence reads: CASKELMGNSPLHF. The CDR3 DNA follows: TGTGCCAGCAAAGAGTTAATGGGCAATTCACCCCTCCACTTT.

The genes are TRBV19 and TRBJ2-1; unclear D gene. Germline CDR1 is LNHDA and CDR2 is SQIVND (reference sequence). The CDR3 has 12 residues. V was shortened by 10 bases and J by 8 bases, with 15 bases between the two germline ends. The CDR3 protein is CATSDPPHEQFF. In DNA form, the CDR3 reads TGTGCCACCAGTGACCCCCCCCATGAGCAGTTCTTC.

The CDR3 loop reads CASGTSPTHHTQYF. The DNA for the CDR3 is TGCGCCAGCGGGACTAGCCCAACACATCATACGCAGTATTTT. The chain couples TRBV10-2 to TRBJ2-3; 9 bases agree with TRBD2. V trimming: 8 bases; J trimming: 7 bases; junction bases outside the gene matches: 10. Germline V CDR1 and CDR2: WSHSY, SAAADI. CDR3 size: 14 residues.

This clonotype occurred many times. The genes are TRBV15 and TRBJ2-5, with a weak D call TRBD2 (5 bases). This CDR3 is built from 13 residues. Germline V gives CDR1 LNHNV, CDR2 YYDKDF (reference sequence). Trimming took off 4 bases at V and 4 bases at J, with 10 bases between the two ends. For the CDR3, the DNA is TGTGCCACCAGCATCTACGGAGGAGAGACCCAGTACTTC. It yields the protein CATSIYGGETQYF.

For this clonotype: This CDR3 is missing its conserved last phenylalanine or tryptophan, likely due to a read error. The rearrangement uses TRBV9 and TRBJ2-3; D tentatively reads TRBD1 or TRBD2 (6 bases each). The CDR3 has 15 residues. Germline CDR1 SGDLS, CDR2 YYNGEE. Trimming removed 0 bases from V and 3 bases from J, with 11 bases in between. CDR3 in amino acids: CASSVAGAWTDTQYL. CDR3 nucleotides: TGTGCCAGCAGCGTAGCGGGGGCTTGGACAGATACGCAGTATCTT.

This clonotype was picked up one time. The chain links TRBV7-8 to TRBJ2-7, with D possibly being TRBD1 (6 bases). The CDR3 is made up of 13 amino acids. Trimming stripped 5 bases from V and 3 bases from J, with 11 bases between. The germline V gene has CDR1 SGHVS and CDR2 FQNEAQ. This CDR3 reads CASSNTGHYEQYF. CDR3 sequence (DNA): TGTGCCAGCAGCAACACAGGGCACTACGAGCAGTACTTC.

As for this clonotype: This may stem from a read error, because a much larger clone lies one nucleotide away. The V call is TRBV2, the J call TRBJ2-7, with 8 bases lining up with TRBD1. The V gene end was trimmed by 6 bases and the J gene end by 5 bases; junction bases not matched to a gene: 6. Germline lookup yields CDR1 SNHLY and CDR2 FYNNEI. The CDR3 covers 13 residues. The CDR3 bases are TGTGCCAGCAGCGACAGGGGTGGCAACGAGCAGTACTTC. As protein: CASSDRGGNEQYF.

This clonotype is a singleton in its sample. J is TRBJ2-1 and V is TRBV4-3, with TRBD2 identical over 11 bases. The CDR3 is 16 residues long. The ends lost 2 bases at V and 6 bases at J; junction bases unmatched: 6. CDR1 is LGHNA, CDR2 YSLEER, per germline. The CDR3 DNA is TGCGCCAGCAGCCAACTTCTACTAGCGGGGGTCAATGAGCAGTTCTTC. Protein: CASSQLLLAGVNEQFF.

This clonotype has a count of ten or more. The gene calls are TRBV20-1 and TRBJ1-6, with D unclear. The CDR3 runs to 14 residues. V dropped 1 base and J dropped 8 bases, with 12 bases sitting between them. Germline values: CDR1 DFQATT, CDR2 SNEGSKA (reference sequence). Here the CDR3 reads CSARVTQRDSPLHF. The CDR3 DNA reads as TGCAGTGCTAGAGTGACCCAGAGGGATTCACCCCTCCACTTT.

This clonotype was observed at least ten times. The chain carries TRBV7-2 and TRBJ1-2; D is uncertain. The CDR3 covers 13 residues. The germline V gene encodes CDR1 SGHTA and CDR2 FQGNSA. V was trimmed by 4 bases and J by 2 bases, leaving 8 bases between them. The CDR3 region has the DNA TGTGCCAGCAGCTCGTTGGGGAACTATGGCTACACCTTC. Its protein product is CASSSLGNYGYTF.

This clonotype has more than one count but fewer than ten. The chain uses TRBV5-1 and TRBJ2-1; no clear D. Trimming stripped 3 bases from V and 1 base from J, with 8 bases between. Germline values: CDR1 SGHRS, CDR2 YFSETQ. The CDR3 length is 14 residues. The DNA for the CDR3 is TGCGCCAGCAGCTCCCTAGGGTCCTACAATGAGCAGTTCTTC. Its protein product is CASSSLGSYNEQFF.

This chain links TRBV20-1 with TRBJ2-1; TRBD2 agrees at 13 bases. CDR3 length equals 18 residues. Germline CDR1 and CDR2: DFQATT and SNEGSKA (reference sequence). V was clipped by 6 bases and J by 2 bases; unmatched bases: 13. The CDR3, as DNA: TGCAGTGCAAAAGGACTAGCGGGGGAGGGGGTTACCTACAATGAGCAGTTCTTC. Translating it yields CSAKGLAGEGVTYNEQFF.

As for this clonotype: Just one base apart from a much larger clone, this may be a read error. The genes are TRBV24-1 and TRBJ2-1, with 7 bases fitting TRBD1. The CDR3 has 13 amino acids. Germline CDR1 and CDR2: KGHDR and SFDVKD. The V and J ends lost 5 bases and 10 bases, in that order; junction bases with no gene match: 7. This CDR3 is CATSGLGQTEQFF. In nucleotides, the CDR3 is TGTGCCACCAGTGGACTGGGACAGACGGAGCAGTTCTTC.

This clonotype has more than one count but fewer than ten. V usage is TRBV9 and J usage is TRBJ2-3; TRBD2 aligns across 12 bases. After removal of 0 bases from V and 2 bases from J, the junction contained 4 bases not matched to a gene. The CDR3 totals 17 residues. Germline-derived CDR1 and CDR2 are SGDLS and YYNGEE. The CDR3 is CASSVEGLAGNTDTQYF. The CDR3 coding sequence is TGTGCCAGCAGCGTAGAAGGACTAGCGGGGAACACAGATACGCAGTATTTT.

In regard to this clonotype: Possible read error: a much larger clone is one base away. This likely comes from a read error, as the CDR3 has no conserved phenylalanine or tryptophan at its end. This rearrangement joins TRBV20-1 to TRBJ1-2; D gene uncertain. Germline V gene lookup returns CDR1 DFQATT and CDR2 SNEGSKA (reference sequence). V dropped 6 bases and J dropped 4 bases, with 12 bases sitting between them. The CDR3 is 12 residues long. Here the CDR3 reads CSAPTGSYGYTS. The CDR3 region has the DNA TGCAGTGCCCCAACCGGGAGCTATGGCTACACCTCC.

The chain employs TRBV29-1 and TRBJ1-5; 7 nucleotides match TRBD1. The germline V gene has CDR1 SQVTM and CDR2 ANQGSEA. The V gene end was trimmed by 7 bases and the J gene end by 5 bases; junction bases not matched to a gene: 14. This CDR3 has 15 amino acids. CDR3 protein: CSERQGGILDQPQHF. CDR3 bases: TGCAGCGAAAGACAGGGTGGGATTCTCGATCAGCCCCAGCATTTT.